This is a list of T cell receptor beta chains from one sample in a study of cytomegalovirus exposure and HLA in healthy donors. Clones were read by immunoSEQ multiplex PCR, and TCRdb kept only the in-frame ones, dropping some. The sample has about 190,000 clones, about 90% seen once. The sequenced sample was PBMCs. The receptors were sampled from a boy aged 2-15 years in good health and CMV-seronegative. Each CDR3 is given with its conserved first and last residue. D genes are given only for firm matches. Clone size is not always given. Where it is, it says once, few, many or a class for expanded clones.

J	size	V	D	CDR3	DNA
TRBJ2-1	.	TRBV6-1	.	CASRAGAYTRNEQFF	TGTGCCAGCAGGGCAGGGGCGTATACCAGGAATGAGCAGTTCTTC
TRBJ2-7	.	TRBV6-1	.	CASSYVGGSYEQYF	TGTGCCAGCAGTTATGTGGGGGGTTCCTACGAGCAGTACTTC
TRBJ1-1	few	TRBV19	.	CASSTDRNTEAFF	TGTGCCAGTAGTACTGACAGGAACACTGAAGCTTTCTTT
TRBJ2-7	.	TRBV5-1	TRBD1	CASSLVGQGYEQYF	TGCGCCAGCAGCTTGGTAGGACAGGGCTACGAGCAGTACTTC
TRBJ1-4	.	TRBV30	.	CAWKGRDEKLFF	TGTGCCTGGAAGGGGCGCGATGAAAAACTGTTTTTT
TRBJ1-4	.	TRBV7-9	TRBD1	CASSPEQGAPTNEKLFF	TGTGCCAGCAGCCCGGAACAGGGGGCCCCAACTAATGAAAAACTGTTTTTT
TRBJ1-3	.	TRBV6-6	.	CASRQTQGLGNTIYF	TGTGCCAGCAGGCAAACTCAGGGACTTGGAAACACCATATATTTT
TRBJ2-3	.	TRBV28	TRBD2	CASRTFFAGETDTQYF	TGTGCCAGCAGAACCTTTTTCGCGGGAGAGACAGATACGCAGTATTTT
TRBJ2-1	.	TRBV5-4	.	CASSPQAGEQFF	TGTGCCAGCAGCCCGCAAGCGGGTGAGCAGTTCTTC
TRBJ1-1	.	TRBV5-1	.	CASSLEVRGDEAFF	TGCGCCAGCAGCTTGGAAGTCAGGGGAGATGAAGCTTTCTTT
TRBJ1-1	few	TRBV7-9	.	CASRSRGNTEAFF	TGTGCCAGCAGATCACGAGGGAACACTGAAGCTTTCTTT
TRBJ2-2	.	TRBV7-3	TRBD2	CASSPGGTGELFF	TGTGCCAGCAGCCCGGGGGGCACCGGGGAGCTGTTTTTT
TRBJ2-7	.	TRBV5-1	TRBD1	CASSNRQGAGEQYF	TGCGCCAGCAGCAATAGACAGGGGGCGGGCGAGCAGTACTTC
TRBJ2-7	.	TRBV18	.	CASSITGSREQYF	TGTGCCAGCTCCATTACAGGGTCGCGGGAGCAGTACTTC
TRBJ2-7	.	TRBV10-1	.	CASSESTGPEQYF	TGCGCCAGCAGTGAGTCCACGGGTCCCGAGCAGTACTTC
TRBJ2-7	.	TRBV28	.	CASTPSFRVSEQYF	TGTGCCAGCACCCCAAGCTTTCGGGTCTCCGAGCAGTACTTC
TRBJ2-1	.	TRBV28	TRBD1	CASSRQGAHSYNEQFF	TGTGCCAGCAGTCGCCAGGGGGCCCATTCCTACAATGAGCAGTTCTTC
TRBJ1-5	.	TRBV28	TRBD1	CASSLTGAGNQPQHF	TGTGCCAGCAGTTTGACAGGGGCCGGCAATCAGCCCCAGCATTTT
TRBJ2-3	.	TRBV7-9	TRBD2	CASRGSLADSTDTQYF	TGTGCCAGCAGGGGGTCACTAGCGGATAGCACAGATACGCAGTATTTT
TRBJ1-4	.	TRBV11-2	TRBD1	CASSSNRDRGGEKLFF	TGTGCCAGCAGCTCTAATAGGGACAGGGGAGGTGAAAAACTGTTTTTT
TRBJ2-3	.	TRBV11-2	.	CASSRGITDTQYF	TGTGCCAGCAGCCGCGGGATCACAGATACGCAGTATTTT
TRBJ2-7	.	TRBV4-1	TRBD2	CASSGLAGDYEQYF	TGCGCCAGCAGTGGACTAGCGGGAGACTACGAGCAGTACTTC
TRBJ1-1	.	TRBV4-1	TRBD1	CASSQVRGTGDTEAFF	TGCGCCAGCAGCCAAGTCAGGGGGACAGGGGACACTGAAGCTTTCTTT
TRBJ1-2	.	TRBV6-5	.	CASSEVGGNYGYTF	TGTGCCAGCAGTGAAGTCGGGGGGAACTATGGCTACACCTTC
TRBJ2-7	.	TRBV9	.	CASSVDVGGGYEQYF	TGTGCCAGCAGCGTAGATGTGGGAGGTGGTTACGAGCAGTACTTC
TRBJ1-2	.	TRBV5-1	TRBD1	CASSLAGTGLNGYTF	TGCGCCAGCAGCTTGGCGGGGACAGGATTGAATGGCTACACCTTC
TRBJ2-1	.	TRBV5-8	TRBD1	CASSLPGQNNEQFF	TGTGCCAGCAGCTTACCGGGACAGAACAATGAGCAGTTCTTC
TRBJ2-1	.	TRBV29-1	.	CSARVTYNEQFF	TGCAGCGCACGGGTGACCTACAATGAGCAGTTCTTC
TRBJ1-1	.	TRBV7-3	.	CASSLSSSTEAFF	TGTGCCAGCAGCTTATCGTCGAGCACTGAAGCTTTCTTT
TRBJ1-3	few	TRBV28	.	CASTQSGQFSGNTIYF	TGTGCCAGCACTCAGAGTGGGCAGTTCTCTGGAAACACCATATATTTT
TRBJ1-6	.	TRBV7-2	TRBD1	CASSFPGQGQSPLHF	TGTGCCAGCAGCTTTCCGGGACAGGGACAATCACCCCTCCACTTT
TRBJ2-1	.	TRBV30	TRBD2	CAWSLGAGTTYYNEQFF	TGTGCCTGGAGTCTAGGTGCCGGGACTACATATTACAATGAGCAGTTCTTC
TRBJ2-1	few	TRBV7-6	.	CASSFEPGVYNEQFF	TGTGCCAGCAGCTTCGAACCAGGGGTCTACAATGAGCAGTTCTTC
TRBJ2-7	.	TRBV2	.	CASSEILTYEQYF	TGTGCCAGCAGTGAGATCCTTACCTATGAGCAGTACTTC
TRBJ2-7	few	TRBV30	TRBD2	CAWRISGNTYEQYF	TGTGCCTGGAGAATTAGCGGGAATACCTACGAGCAGTACTTC
TRBJ2-3	.	TRBV5-1	.	CASSLVDGTDTQYF	TGCGCCAGCAGCTTGGTCGACGGGACAGATACGCAGTATTTT
TRBJ1-5	.	TRBV6-5	.	CASSSGTGLQPQHF	TGTGCCAGCAGTTCCGGCACAGGGCTTCAGCCCCAGCATTTT
TRBJ1-4	.	TRBV4-2	.	CASSQARRDNEKLFF	TGTGCCAGCAGCCAAGCCCGCAGGGATAATGAAAAACTGTTTTTT
TRBJ2-5	.	TRBV15	.	CATSRGGRQETQYF	TGTGCCACCAGCAGAGGGGGGAGGCAAGAGACCCAGTACTTC
TRBJ2-6	.	TRBV6-5	.	CASRASGANVLTF	TGTGCCAGCAGGGCCTCTGGGGCCAACGTCCTGACTTTC
TRBJ1-2	few	TRBV5-1	TRBD1	CASSRGTGGVRGYTF	TGCGCCAGCAGCCGAGGGACAGGGGGCGTAAGAGGCTACACCTTC